Below are 8 T cell receptor beta chains sequenced from a single sample in a study of PD-1 blockade in classical Hodgkin lymphoma. Time point in this sample: cycle 4 day 1 (C4D1), after more than five weeks of nivolumab. There was relapse after autologous stem cell transplantation in every patient, and there was variation in brentuximab vedotin exposure. Magnetic depletion of non-target cells from thawed PBMCs yielded purified CD8+ T cells. Measured with immunoSEQ multiplex PCR; TCRdb has only the in-frame clones, and not every one. The data contain 6,000 to 8,000 clones, about three quarters of them seen just once; the ten biggest clones take up around 35%. Sequencing used CD8+ T cells from blood, obtained before the fourth cycle of nivolumab. These receptors all come from a human donor with classical Hodgkin lymphoma.

The rearrangement joins TRBV5-4 to TRBJ2-3; D might be TRBD1 or TRBD2, each matching 5 bases. The germline V gene has CDR1 SGHNT and CDR2 YYREEE (reference sequence). The length of the CDR3 is 14 residues. Trimming shortened V by 1 base and J by 1 base, and 7 bases separated the two germline ends. In nucleotides, the CDR3 is TGTGCCAGCAGCTTGAGGGACGGCACAGATACGCAGTATTTT. Translation gives CASSLRDGTDTQYF.

This rearrangement joins TRBV19 to TRBJ1-5; 7 bases fit TRBD1. This CDR3 region has 15 residues. Germline V gives CDR1 LNHDA, CDR2 SQIVND (reference sequence). V lost 5 bases to trimming and J lost 0 bases; unmatched junction nucleotides: 4. The CDR3 here is CASSVTGISNQPQHF. CDR3 in DNA: TGTGCCAGTAGTGTGACAGGGATTAGCAATCAGCCCCAGCATTTT.

The rearrangement links TRBV30 to TRBJ2-3; no clear D gene. The V and J ends lost 4 bases and 0 bases respectively, with 17 bases between them. The CDR3 covers 16 residues. Germline loops: CDR1 GTSNPN, CDR2 SVGIG (reference sequence). The CDR3 DNA follows: TGTGCCTGGACTACTCTCGTTCACCCTAGCACAGATACGCAGTATTTT. The encoded protein is CAWTTLVHPSTDTQYF.

The rearrangement joins TRBV15 to TRBJ1-1; D perhaps matches TRBD1 (5 bases). CDR1 LNHNV and CDR2 YYDKDF come from the germline V gene (reference sequence). The CDR3 has 16 residues. V shed 2 bases and J shed 11 bases, with 24 bases lying between them. The CDR3, as DNA: TGTGCCACCAGCAGATCTCAGATGGCGACCGGGACGGGCGCTTTCTTT. Translated, it gives CATSRSQMATGTGAFF.

For this clone: This sequence is one base from a far larger clone and is likely a read error. This sample also contains other DNA sequences that code for the same CDR3. The J gene is TRBJ2-3, the V gene TRBV7-2; either TRBD1 or TRBD2 may fit D (5 bases each). Germline lookup yields CDR1 SGHTA and CDR2 FQGNSA. There are 14 residues in the CDR3. For the CDR3, the DNA is TGTGCCAGCAGTTTAGAGGGGTACACAGATACGCAGTATTTT. Encoded protein: CASSLEGYTDTQYF. The complete variable domain, with remaining parts taken from reference TRBV7-2 and TRBJ2-3, reads GAGVSQSPSNKVTEKGKDVELRCDPISGHTALYWYRQSLGQGLEFLIYFQGNSAPDKSGLPSDRFSAERTGGSVSTLTIQRTQQEDSAVYLCASSLEGYTDTQYFGPGTRLTVL.

This clone is labeled as large. The chain couples TRBV18 to TRBJ1-2, with no clear D. Germline V gene sequence: CDR1 KGHSH, CDR2 LQKENI. This CDR3 has 13 amino acids. V was shortened by 3 bases and J by 4 bases, with 9 bases between the two germline ends. The CDR3 sequence is CASSPSLPYGYTF. Written as DNA, the CDR3 is TGTGCCAGCTCACCTTCACTCCCCTATGGCTACACCTTC.

The chain combines TRBV6-5 with TRBJ2-1, with 7 positions matching TRBD2. J lost 2 bases, V lost 0 bases, and 4 bases had no gene match. This CDR3 has 16 residues. CDR1 is MNHEY and CDR2 is SVGAGI in the germline V gene. The CDR3 nucleotides are TGTGCCAGCAGTTACTCCCCTAGCGGAACCTACAATGAGCAGTTCTTC. Translation gives CASSYSPSGTYNEQFF.

V usage is TRBV29-1 and J usage is TRBJ2-1; D not resolved. Trimming left V 4 bases short and J 2 bases short, with 6 bases between. Germline CDR1 reads SQVTM; CDR2 reads ANQGSEA. The CDR3 runs 12 residues. CDR3 sequence (DNA): TGCAGCGTTGTCAGGCCCTACAATGAGCAGTTCTTC. This translates into CSVVRPYNEQFF.